This T cell receptor (beta chain) was retrieved from a study of CD8 T cells in ankylosing spondylitis. Findings and caveats of the study: Past studies reported some motif variants in reactive arthritis synovial fluid and blood. Significant enrichment of disease-linked clones was reported in matched ankylosing spondylitis synovial fluid.

As for this clonotype: The target antigen is unknown.

Molecular-barcoded quantitative 5'-RACE produced these TCR beta libraries. Via MiXCR, TCRdb re-called the 5' RACE reads, giving one row per CDR3 protein. Among roughly 30,000 distinct CDR3 sequences listed, 12% to 15% were seen once. Between the trimmed V and J ends, which lost 4 bases and 7 bases, there was a span of 10 bases. The CDR3 has 12 amino acids. Looked up from germline, CDR1 is SNHLY and CDR2 is FYNNEI. The sequence was collected from a male donor with ankylosing spondylitis or in good health (not recorded which). The chain has TRBV2 and TRBJ2-5, with D unclear. The sample was blood. The CDR3 loop reads CASSGAGATQYF. DNA for the CDR3: TGTGCCAGCAGTGGGGCCGGTGCGACCCAGTACTTC.